The TCR beta chain under discussion was sequenced for a study of CD8 T cells in Susac syndrome. TCR beta sequences were obtained from blood CD8+ and CD4+ T cells. The multiple sclerosis controls, all treatment-naive patients, had relapsing-remitting disease that was stable or active. Both CD4+ and CD8+ T cells were negatively isolated, and TEMRA cells underwent FACS enrichment. CDR3 length equals 16 residues. CDR1 and CDR2 (germline): LNHDA, SQIVND (reference sequence). The V end was cut by 3 bases, the J end by 5 bases, with 17 bases between. When the RNA was reverse transcribed, random hexamers were used with an input of about 0.45 to 1 ug. immunoSEQ multiplex PCR amplified TCR beta CDR3 across 54 Vbeta, 13 Jbeta. TCRdb itself ran the immunoSEQ multiplex PCR reads through MiXCR, one entry per CDR3 protein. The sample shows some 120,000 distinct CDR3 sequences, 85% to 95% of them seen only once.

The clonotype was recovered from a human donor with multiple sclerosis. The V and J genes are TRBV19 and TRBJ1-5; no firm D call. Source material: CD8+ T cells from PBMCs. The CDR3, as DNA: TGTGCCAGTAGTATTGGGCCAAACTACGGGCATCAGCCCCAGCATTTT. Translating gives CASSIGPNYGHQPQHF.